The text below deals with one T cell receptor beta chain. In germline, CDR1 is SQVTM, CDR2 ANQGSEA. V was clipped by 5 bases and J by 4 bases, with 11 bases between them. The CDR3 length is 12 residues. This specimen belongs to a study of technical replicates of blood from several donors. Clones were sequenced by immunoSEQ multiplex PCR, and TCRdb holds only the in-frame ones, with some missing. The table lists 65,000 to 90,000 clones, just over 90% of them singletons. This TCR came from a human donor in good health. Sequencing input: T cells isolated from PBMCs. The chain combines TRBV29-1 with TRBJ1-2, with D uncertain. The CDR3 bases are TGCAGCGTTATGGTCAGTCTCTATGGCTACACCTTC. Residues: CSVMVSLYGYTF.